Below, 18 T cell receptor beta chains from the same sample are listed, as sequenced in a study of monozygotic twins with inflammatory bowel disease. No DNA is given; TCRdb re-called the 5' RACE reads and lists each CDR3 protein once. The repertoire table contains about 160,000 distinct CDR3 sequences. The sequenced sample was blood. Source of these receptors: a human donor with ulcerative colitis or Crohn's disease, or a healthy co-twin of an affected twin (not recorded which).

The chain carries TRBV2 and TRBJ1-6; TCRdb's D gene call, TRBD1, goes unchecked for lack of DNA. In germline, CDR1 is SNHLY, CDR2 FYNNEI. The CDR3 covers 14 residues. The CDR3 loop reads CASREGTANSPLHF.

The gene calls are TRBV20-1 and TRBJ2-1; absent DNA, TCRdb's TRBD2 call cannot be checked. The CDR3 totals 12 residues. CDR1 and CDR2 (germline): DFQATT, SNEGSKA (reference sequence). This CDR3 reads CSAGNIAGEQFF.

The genes are TRBV5-1 and TRBJ2-2. CDR1 and CDR2 from the germline V gene are SGHRS and YFSETQ. The CDR3 has 13 residues. The CDR3 sequence: CASSLDGPGELFF. Full variable domain (rest looked up from reference TRBV5-1 and TRBJ2-2): KAGVTQTPRYLIKTRGQQVTLSCSPISGHRSVSWYQQTPGQGLQFLFEYFSETQRNKGNFPGRFSGRQFSNSRSEMNVSTLELGDSALYLCASSLDGPGELFFGEGSRLTVL.

V and J are TRBV7-9 and TRBJ2-5; the TRBD1 assignment by TCRdb is unverifiable without DNA. The CDR3 length is 11 residues. In germline, CDR1 is SEHNR, CDR2 FQNEAQ (reference sequence). CDR3 protein: CASSKGETQYF.

The genes are TRBV29-1 and TRBJ2-1. This CDR3 is 12 amino acids long. Germline lookup yields CDR1 SQVTM and CDR2 ANQGSEA. The CDR3 loop reads CSVDGPFNEQFF.

The chain recombines TRBV5-1 with TRBJ2-2; no DNA is available, so the TRBD2 call from TCRdb remains unchecked. This CDR3 comprises 17 residues. Germline V lookup: CDR1 SGHRS, CDR2 YFSETQ. The CDR3 reads CASNRYQLAGRTGELFF.

This CDR3 reads CASSLWGAPNTGELFF. The chain uses TRBV5-6 and TRBJ2-2; TCRdb's assignment of TRBD1 cannot be checked, as there is no DNA. Germline values: CDR1 SGHDT, CDR2 YYEEEE. CDR3 length: 16 amino acids.

The chain joins TRBV12-3 or TRBV12-4 to TRBJ1-6. This CDR3 is built from 14 residues. Here the CDR3 reads CASSFWDGPGALHF.

The chain recombines TRBV7-9 with TRBJ2-5; without DNA, the TCRdb call of TRBD1 cannot be checked. The V gene's germline CDR1 is SEHNR and CDR2 FQNEAQ (reference sequence). This CDR3 has 16 amino acids. This chain's CDR3 is CASSFGGTWAKETQYF.

J is TRBJ2-2 and V is TRBV29-1. CDR1 and CDR2 from the germline V gene are SQVTM and ANQGSEA. This CDR3 is 13 amino acids long. CDR3 in amino acids: CSVDSRNTGELFF.

The chain has TRBV18 and TRBJ2-7. The CDR3 length is 14 residues. The germline CDR1 and CDR2 sequences are KGHSH and LQKENI. The CDR3 is CASSPRRDSYEQYF.

The V gene is TRBV27, the J gene TRBJ1-4; TCRdb's D call of TRBD1 is untestable without DNA. The germline V gene encodes CDR1 MNHEY and CDR2 SMNVEV (reference sequence). The CDR3 runs to 14 residues. CDR3 loop: CASSDRGTNEKLFF.

This chain joins TRBV5-4 and TRBJ2-5; the TCRdb call, TRBD2, lacks DNA for checking. Germline V lookup: CDR1 SGHNT, CDR2 YYREEE (reference sequence). The CDR3 runs 14 residues. Here the CDR3 reads CASSTWREQETQYF.

The rearrangement joins TRBV5-1 to TRBJ1-5; lacking DNA, the TRBD1 call made by TCRdb goes unchecked. The CDR3 is 14 amino acids. Germline V gives CDR1 SGHRS, CDR2 YFSETQ. CDR3 loop: CASSLGQLNQPQHF.

This sequence joins TRBV9 and TRBJ2-7; TCRdb's D call of TRBD2 is untestable without DNA. The CDR3 loop spans 16 amino acids. Germline V gene sequence: CDR1 SGDLS, CDR2 YYNGEE. The chain's CDR3 is CASSVGGRNLLYEQYF.

The rearrangement links TRBV5-6 to TRBJ2-4; no DNA is available, so the TRBD2 call from TCRdb remains unchecked. This CDR3 region has 14 residues. Germline CDR1 SGHDT, CDR2 YYEEEE. This CDR3 reads CASSPDYLKNIQYF. The full variable domain, with the rest looked up from reference TRBV5-6 and TRBJ2-4, is DAGVTQSPTHLIKTRGQQVTLRCSPKSGHDTVSWYQQALGQGPQFIFQYYEEEERQRGNFPDRFSGHQFPNYSSELNVNALLLGDSALYLCASSPDYLKNIQYFGAGTRLSVL.

This chain connects TRBV12-3 or TRBV12-4 to TRBJ2-1. CDR3 length equals 13 residues. The CDR3 is CASSFSDYNEQFF.

This rearrangement joins TRBV7-2 to TRBJ2-2. This CDR3 region has 13 residues. The germline CDR1 and CDR2 sequences are SGHTA and FQGNSA. The chain's CDR3 is CANNPVNTGELFF.